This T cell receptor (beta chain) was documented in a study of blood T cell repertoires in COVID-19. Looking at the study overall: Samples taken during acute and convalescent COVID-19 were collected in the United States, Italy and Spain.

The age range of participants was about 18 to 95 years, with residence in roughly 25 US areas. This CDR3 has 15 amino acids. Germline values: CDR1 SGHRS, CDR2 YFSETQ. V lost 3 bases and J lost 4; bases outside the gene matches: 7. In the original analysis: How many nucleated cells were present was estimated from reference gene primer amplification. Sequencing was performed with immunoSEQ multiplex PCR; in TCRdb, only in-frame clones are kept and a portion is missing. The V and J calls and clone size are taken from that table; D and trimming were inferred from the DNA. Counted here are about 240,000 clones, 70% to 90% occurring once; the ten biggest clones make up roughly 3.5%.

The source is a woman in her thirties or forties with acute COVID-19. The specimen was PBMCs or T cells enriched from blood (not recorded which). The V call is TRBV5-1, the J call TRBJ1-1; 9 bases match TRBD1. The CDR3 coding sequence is TGCGCCAGCAGCTCCGGACAGGGGAAGGTCACTGAAGCTTTCTTT. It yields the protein CASSSGQGKVTEAFF.